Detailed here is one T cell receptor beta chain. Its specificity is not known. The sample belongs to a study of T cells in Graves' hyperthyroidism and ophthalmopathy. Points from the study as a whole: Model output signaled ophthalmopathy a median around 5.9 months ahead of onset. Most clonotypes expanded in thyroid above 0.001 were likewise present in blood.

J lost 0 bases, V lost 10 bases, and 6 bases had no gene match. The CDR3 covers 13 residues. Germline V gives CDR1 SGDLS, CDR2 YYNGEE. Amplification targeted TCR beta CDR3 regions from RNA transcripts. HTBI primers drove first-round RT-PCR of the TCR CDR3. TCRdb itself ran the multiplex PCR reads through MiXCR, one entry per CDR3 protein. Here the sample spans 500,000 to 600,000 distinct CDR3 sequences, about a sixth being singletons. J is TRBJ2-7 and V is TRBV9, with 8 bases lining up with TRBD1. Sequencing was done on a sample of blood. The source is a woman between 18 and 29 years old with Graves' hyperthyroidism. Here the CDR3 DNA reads TGTGCCCGCGACAGGGGAAGCTCCTACGAGCAGTACTTC. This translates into CARDRGSSYEQYF.